This T cell receptor (beta chain) comes out of a study of T cells in Graves' hyperthyroidism and ophthalmopathy. Trimming pared 1 base from V and 2 bases from J, leaving 12 bases between. The germline CDR1 and CDR2 sequences are SGHTA and FQGNSA. CDR3 length: 16 residues. Amplification of TCR beta CDR3 regions was performed using RNA transcripts as template. Primed by the HTBI set, a first-round RT-PCR was run on the TCR CDR3. TCRdb passed the multiplex PCR reads through MiXCR, listing each CDR3 protein once. The top ten clones hold 9.5% to 13% of a sample with hundreds of thousands of distinct CDR3 sequences, about 15% of them seen once. Together with thyroid ultrasound, orbital computed tomography, serum thyroxine and TRAb, clinical symptoms were used for diagnoses. Out of over 7.5 ml of fresh peripheral blood came the PBMCs.

The sample comprised blood. The chain is built from TRBV7-2 and TRBJ2-1; D is possibly TRBD2 (7 bases). This clonotype originated in a woman younger than 35 with Graves' hyperthyroidism. The DNA of the CDR3 is TGTGCCAGCAGCTTAGGAGGGGGGGGTACCTACAATGAGCAGTTCTTC. Its protein product is CASSLGGGGTYNEQFF.